Sequencing of this T cell receptor (beta chain) was carried out in a study of blood T cell repertoires in COVID-19. Only in-frame clones appear in the TCRdb table, and some are missing; sequencing was by immunoSEQ multiplex PCR. The sample gives fewer than 300,000 clones, approximately 88% of which show up once; about 1.5% is in the top ten. In its sample, this clone was seen a few times. J was trimmed by 1 base and V by 3 bases; bases with no gene match: 2. This CDR3 has 16 residues. Germline assignment: CDR1 ENHRY and CDR2 SYGVKD. The chain has TRBV10-3 and TRBJ2-2; 10 bases line up with TRBD2. The source is a human donor with COVID-19, enrolled during active disease. The donor label of this sample is uncertain. The sequenced sample was peripheral blood. The CDR3 nucleotides are TGTGCCATCAGTGACAGGACTAGCGGGAACACCGGGGAGCTGTTTTTT. This sequence encodes CAISDRTSGNTGELFF.